Listed here are 12 T cell receptor beta chains from one sample, sequenced in a study of OX40 agonist ivuxolimab in advanced cancers. Here immunoSEQ multiplex PCR was the method, and the copy in TCRdb shows in-frame clones only, minus some. The profile shows 90,000 to 130,000 clones, approximately 89% of them singletons. The sequencing used CD4+ or CD8+ T cells sorted from blood, collected in a trial of the OX40 agonist ivuxolimab. The receptors derive from an adult with an advanced solid tumor such as melanoma, head and neck, liver or kidney cancer.

The V gene is TRBV7-2, the J gene TRBJ1-5, with D unclear. The CDR3 has 15 residues. Trimming removed 5 bases from V and 7 bases from J, with 18 bases in between. CDR1 and CDR2 from the germline V gene are SGHTA and FQGNSA. The DNA for the CDR3 is TGTGCCAGCAGCCCGGGCGCAGAGGCCTGGCAGCCCCAGCATTTT. Encoded protein: CASSPGAEAWQPQHF.

V is TRBV4-2 and J is TRBJ1-2; D may be TRBD1 (5 bases). Germline-derived CDR1 and CDR2 are LGHNA and YNFKEQ. This CDR3 spans 18 amino acids. V lost 0 bases and J lost 5, with 22 bases in between. DNA of the CDR3: TGTGCCAGCAGCCAAGAATGGACAAGAGGTTCCGGGCTTTATGGCTACACCTTC. Translation: CASSQEWTRGSGLYGYTF.

As regards this clone: The sample holds other DNA sequences that translate to the same CDR3. The chain recombines TRBV4-1 with TRBJ1-5; no definite D call. The CDR3 totals 15 residues. V was clipped by 0 bases and J by 2 bases, with 8 bases between them. Germline values: CDR1 MGHRA, CDR2 YSYEKL. The CDR3: CASSQDPSGNQPQHF. In DNA form, the CDR3 reads TGCGCCAGCAGCCAAGATCCCAGTGGCAATCAGCCCCAGCATTTT.

The chain couples TRBV11-3 to TRBJ2-2; the D is unclear. There are 14 residues in the CDR3. Germline V gene data show CDR1 as SGHNT and CDR2 as YENEEA. The ends were cut back, 2 bases at V and 5 bases at J, with 9 bases in the middle. This CDR3 reads CASSLSSLTGELFF. The CDR3 DNA sequence: TGTGCCAGCAGCTTATCTAGTCTTACCGGGGAGCTGTTTTTT. The variable domain in full, with the rest retrieved from reference TRBV11-3 and TRBJ2-2, is EAGVVQSPRYKIIEKKQPVAFWCNPISGHNTLYWYLQNLGQGPELLIRYENEEAVDDSQLPKDRFSAERLKGVDSTLKIQPAELGDSAVYLCASSLSSLTGELFFGEGSRLTVL.

The rearrangement joins TRBV6-5 to TRBJ2-6; 7 nucleotides line up with TRBD1. The germline V gene encodes CDR1 MNHEY and CDR2 SVGAGI. There are 15 residues in the CDR3. Trimming removed 4 bases from V and 2 bases from J; junction bases left unmatched: 2. The DNA for the CDR3 is TGTGCCAGCAGTTCGGGACAGACTGGGGCCAACGTCCTGACTTTC. Encoded protein: CASSSGQTGANVLTF.

This chain joins TRBV5-5 and TRBJ2-6; D gene unclear. The germline CDR1 and CDR2 sequences are SGHKS and YYEKEE (reference sequence). This CDR3 comprises 15 residues. V lost 0 bases, J lost 4 bases, and 8 bases lay in between. The CDR3 DNA follows: TGTGCCAGCAGCTTGGCGTCAGCCGGGGCCAACGTCCTGACTTTC. Encoded protein: CASSLASAGANVLTF.

The CDR3 bases are TGTGCCAGCTCACCCTCGAGCGAGACGGCCTCCTACGAGCAGTACTTC. It specifies CASSPSSETASYEQYF. V gene TRBV18 combines with J gene TRBJ2-7; D is unclear. CDR1 is KGHSH and CDR2 is LQKENI in the germline V gene. This CDR3 has 16 residues. Trimming removed 3 bases at V and 0 bases at J, with 15 bases between.

The rearrangement joins TRBV19 to TRBJ2-5; tentatively, D is TRBD1 or TRBD2 (5 bases each). Trimming shortened V by 1 base and J by 2 bases, and 11 bases separated the two germline ends. The CDR3 has 15 residues. Germline values: CDR1 LNHDA, CDR2 SQIVND (reference sequence). Written as DNA, the CDR3 is TGTGCCAGTAGTATAGGGGGGATTCCTCAAGAGACCCAGTACTTC. Protein: CASSIGGIPQETQYF.

The J gene is TRBJ1-4, the V gene TRBV19; TRBD1 might be the D (5 bases). Germline lookup yields CDR1 LNHDA and CDR2 SQIVND (reference sequence). Trimming removed 5 bases at V and 6 bases at J, with 13 bases between. This CDR3 contains 14 residues. The CDR3 nucleotides read TGTGCCAGTAGTGTCCGGGGCGAGGATGAAAAACTGTTTTTT. The encoded protein is CASSVRGEDEKLFF.

The CDR3 region is CAWAWEQYF. The CDR3 nucleotides are TGTGCCTGGGCGTGGGAGCAGTACTTC. V and J are TRBV7-9 and TRBJ2-7; no reliable D call. This CDR3 is 9 amino acids long. Trimming pared 11 bases from V and 7 bases from J, leaving 9 bases between. The germline CDR1 and CDR2 sequences are SEHNR and FQNEAQ (reference sequence).

This chain connects TRBV7-2 to TRBJ1-1, with D unclear. Between the trimmed V and J ends, which lost 0 bases and 1 base, there was a span of 3 bases. Germline CDR1 is SGHTA and CDR2 is FQGNSA. The CDR3 spans 13 residues. CDR3 nucleotide sequence: TGTGCCAGCAGCTTAGCAGCGAACACTGAAGCTTTCTTT. Residues: CASSLAANTEAFF.

The chain carries TRBV19 and TRBJ2-7; 9 bases line up with TRBD2. The CDR3 spans 15 residues. The J segment lost 3 bases and the V segment lost 5 bases, leaving 8 bases of the junction unmatched. Germline V gives CDR1 LNHDA, CDR2 SQIVND (reference sequence). CDR3 protein: CASSSFSSGNYEQYF. The CDR3 DNA reads as TGTGCCAGTAGTTCTTTCTCTAGCGGGAACTACGAGCAGTACTTC.